This TCR beta chain was documented in a study of T cell responses to AZD1222 COVID-19 vaccine. Study-level findings and limits: Sampled repertoires all dated from after the peak T cell response. Baseline serostatus was positive in only a handful of AZD1222 recipients. Donor demographics were predominantly white British with a female majority; clonal diversity may be underestimated.

Looked up from germline, CDR1 is SGHDT and CDR2 is YYEEEE. This CDR3 contains 15 residues. Germline trimming cut 3 bases from V and 2 bases from J; bases unmatched to any gene: 6. This clone came up a few times. Antigen specificity is unknown. This table comes from immunoSEQ multiplex PCR, and its TCRdb copy is limited to in-frame clones, with some not included. The sample records 13,000 to 15,000 clones, approximately 80% being singletons. The receptor was isolated from an adult who received the AZD1222 COVID-19 vaccine. The chain joins TRBV5-6 to TRBJ2-3, with 7 bases identical to TRBD1. The sample consisted of peripheral blood, taken 28 days after the second AZD1222 dose. This CDR3 reads CASSSWTGATDTQYF. The CDR3 nucleotides are TGTGCCAGCAGCTCCTGGACAGGAGCCACAGATACGCAGTATTTT.